This TCR beta chain was sequenced during a study of T cell responses to AZD1222 COVID-19 vaccine. Study-wide findings and caveats: Recipients of two AZD1222 doses showed rising Spike-specific TCR breadth and depth. There were repertoire samples only from the period after the peak T cell response.

Sequencing used immunoSEQ multiplex PCR; TCRdb keeps in-frame clones, though not all of them. This table has 150,000 to 160,000 clones, over 75% appearing once. Germline loops: CDR1 MDHEN, CDR2 SYDVKM. The V and J ends lost 3 bases and 2 bases respectively, with 11 bases between them. This CDR3 is 14 amino acids long. Points on this clone: Its antigen is unidentified.

V is TRBV28 and J is TRBJ2-7; D is unresolved. Sequences were derived from peripheral blood, sampled on day 0 of AZD1222 vaccination. This receptor was taken from an adult in good health. CDR3 sequence reads: CASSFLRPPYEQYF. The CDR3 bases are TGTGCCAGCAGTTTTTTGCGGCCCCCCTACGAGCAGTACTTC.